This T cell receptor (beta chain) originates from a study of vaccination and CD4 T cells after COVID-19. Study-level background: The post-COVID samples were taken a median about 98 days after diagnosis, anywhere from 35 to 161. General study points: There were relatively few convalescent patients studied, and there were no early post-infection timepoints.

Note on this clonotype: Its antigen is undetermined.

This CDR3 is 12 amino acids long. Germline V lookup: CDR1 MGHDK, CDR2 SYGVNS. Trimming shortened V by 2 bases and J by 10 bases, and 6 bases separated the two germline ends. Cultured CD4+ T-cell DNA underwent Oncomine TCR Beta short-read sequencing. TCRdb reanalysed the PCR reads using MiXCR and keeps one entry per CDR3 protein. This table has over 10,000 distinct CDR3 sequences, less than 70% appearing once. Treatment reported: approximately nine-day PBMC culture with coronavirus spike peptide pools or control peptides (ViraFEST assay). The source material was CD4+ T cells from blood, cultured in vitro. The chain uses TRBV25-1 and TRBJ1-6; D not certain. The TCR comes from a human donor who had recovered from COVID-19. CDR3 nucleotides: TGTGCCAGCAGTGAAATCGGCTCACCCCTCCACTTT. It specifies CASSEIGSPLHF.